Below, 17 T cell receptor beta chains from the same sample are listed, as sequenced in a study of control samples from healthy donors and cancer patients. Sequenced by immunoSEQ multiplex PCR; TCRdb stores in-frame clones only, minus some. The sample lists approximately 58,000 clones; more than 75% were seen once. Sequenced input: PBMCs. The receptors come from a woman in her sixties or seventies with lung cancer.

This clone is a singleton in its sample. This chain connects TRBV5-4 to TRBJ2-3; 8 bases match TRBD2. The CDR3 extends over 17 amino acids. Looked up from germline, CDR1 is SGHNT and CDR2 is YYREEE (reference sequence). V lost 1 base and J lost 0; bases outside the gene matches: 7. The CDR3 DNA reads TGTGCCAGCAGCTTGTACGCGGGGGGCCCAAGCACAGATACGCAGTATTTT. This encodes CASSLYAGGPSTDTQYF.

The chain couples TRBV3-1 (or the pseudogene TRBV3-2) to TRBJ2-5, with 10 bases that match TRBD2. The J segment lost 5 bases and the V segment lost 2 bases, leaving 11 bases of the junction unmatched. This CDR3 spans 17 amino acids. Germline V gene data show CDR1 as LGHDT and CDR2 as YNNKEL (reference sequence). The CDR3 region is CASSQFASGSRAETQYF. DNA of the CDR3: TGTGCCAGCAGCCAATTTGCTAGCGGGAGTAGGGCGGAGACCCAGTACTTC.

The chain is built from TRBV5-1 and TRBJ1-2; D might be TRBD1 (6 bases). Germline V gene data show CDR1 as SGHRS and CDR2 as YFSETQ. The CDR3 runs to 16 residues. V gave up 4 bases and J gave up 1 base, with 17 bases separating them. In nucleotides, the CDR3 is TGCGCCAGCAGCGTGGGGGCCCCACCAGTTAACTATGGCTACACCTTC. This encodes CASSVGAPPVNYGYTF.

V gene TRBV9 combines with J gene TRBJ2-2; unclear D gene. This CDR3 contains 14 residues. V was pared by 0 bases and J by 1 base, with 4 bases between. Germline CDR1 and CDR2: SGDLS and YYNGEE. Here the CDR3 DNA reads TGTGCCAGCAGCGTAGCGGGGAACACCGGGGAGCTGTTTTTT. Its protein is CASSVAGNTGELFF. Looking up the rest from reference TRBV9 and TRBJ2-2 gives the full variable domain: DSGVTQTPKHLITATGQRVTLRCSPRSGDLSVYWYQQSLDQGLQFLIQYYNGEERAKGNILERFSAQQFPDLHSELNLSSLELGDSALYFCASSVAGNTGELFFGEGSRLTVL.

The chain links TRBV14 to TRBJ1-1, with D possibly matching TRBD1 (6 bases). This CDR3 region has 15 residues. Germline V CDR1 and CDR2: SGHDN, FVKESK. The V gene lost 3 bases and the J gene lost 0 bases, with 11 bases spanning the gap. The CDR3 nucleotides read TGTGCCAGCAGCCAGAGGGGGAGCATGAACACTGAAGCTTTCTTT. Its protein product is CASSQRGSMNTEAFF. Looking up the rest from reference TRBV14 and TRBJ1-1 gives the full variable domain: EAGVTQFPSHSVIEKGQTVTLRCDPISGHDNLYWYRRVMGKEIKFLLHFVKESKQDESGMPNNRFLAERTGGTYSTLKVQPAELEDSGVYFCASSQRGSMNTEAFFGQGTRLTVV.

The chain joins TRBV18 to TRBJ1-3; a weak D match, TRBD1 (5 bases). Trimming left V 2 bases short and J 0 bases short, with 11 bases between. From germline, CDR1 is KGHSH and CDR2 LQKENI. The CDR3 sequence is 16 residues long. As DNA, the CDR3 is TGTGCCAGCTCACCAAACAGGCCAGTCTCTGGAAACACCATATATTTT. Amino acid sequence: CASSPNRPVSGNTIYF.

The rearrangement links TRBV9 to TRBJ1-1; D unresolved. CDR3 length: 14 residues. Germline CDR1 is SGDLS and CDR2 is YYNGEE. V was cut by 4 bases and J by 5 bases, with 15 bases left in between. The CDR3 loop reads CASSFSSTGTEAFF. DNA for the CDR3: TGTGCCAGCAGCTTCTCATCGACTGGGACTGAAGCTTTCTTT.

This clone was recorded once. The chain couples TRBV10-1 to TRBJ1-5, with TRBD1 matching over 8 bases. CDR1 and CDR2 from the germline V gene are WNHNN and SYGVQD (reference sequence). The CDR3 length is 13 residues. J lost 4 bases, V lost 6 bases, and 2 bases had no gene match. The CDR3 here is CASSRDRNQPQHF. For the CDR3, the DNA is TGCGCCAGCAGCCGGGACAGGAATCAGCCCCAGCATTTT.

CDR3 DNA sequence: TGTGCCAGCAGTGAATATCCGGGCCAAGAGACCCAGTACTTC. Translated: CASSEYPGQETQYF. This chain links TRBV25-1 with TRBJ2-5, with D hard to call. Germline loops: CDR1 MGHDK, CDR2 SYGVNS. The CDR3 extends over 14 amino acids. Deletions cut 0 bases from V and 1 base from J, with 6 bases between. Drawing the rest from reference TRBV25-1 and TRBJ2-5, the complete variable domain is EADIYQTPRYLVIGTGKKITLECSQTMGHDKMYWYQQDPGMELHLIHYSYGVNSTEKGDLSSESTVSRIRTEHFPLTLESARPSHTSQYLCASSEYPGQETQYFGPGTRLLVL.

The chain links TRBV18 to TRBJ1-2, with D possibly matching TRBD1 (6 bases). The germline CDR1 and CDR2 sequences are KGHSH and LQKENI. Trimming left V 2 bases short and J 10 bases short, with 11 bases between. CDR3 length: 12 residues. The CDR3 reads CASSPRAGDYTF. The CDR3 DNA is TGTGCCAGCTCACCAAGGGCAGGGGACTACACCTTC.

This chain uses TRBV11-2 with TRBJ1-2; no clear D gene. In germline, CDR1 is SGHAT, CDR2 FQNNGV. V was cut by 3 bases and J by 8 bases, with 10 bases left in between. CDR3 size: 12 residues. The CDR3, as DNA: TGTGCCAGCAGCTTGGGAGCCCGGGGCTACACCTTC. It is translated as CASSLGARGYTF.

This clone was found once. The CDR3 region has the DNA TGTGCCTGGAACAGAGACAGGGCAGGATCACCCCTCCACTTT. As protein: CAWNRDRAGSPLHF. V gene TRBV30 combines with J gene TRBJ1-6; TRBD1 matches at 7 bases. CDR1 GTSNPN and CDR2 SVGIG come from the germline V gene (reference sequence). V gave up 4 bases and J gave up 10 bases; unmatched junction bases: 10. The CDR3 consists of 14 residues.

The chain employs TRBV7-2 and TRBJ2-7; D may match TRBD1 or TRBD2 (5 bases each). This CDR3 has 15 amino acids. Germline V CDR1 and CDR2: SGHTA, FQGNSA. Trimming removed 7 bases from V and 4 bases from J, with 20 bases in between. The CDR3 spells CASTNTGTSGYEQYF. CDR3 in DNA: TGTGCCAGCACTAACACCGGGACCTCCGGGTACGAGCAGTACTTC.

This rearrangement joins TRBV4-1 to TRBJ1-2, with a tentative D call TRBD1 (5 bases). V lost 0 bases and J lost 7, with 15 bases in between. The germline V gene encodes CDR1 MGHRA and CDR2 YSYEKL. The CDR3 contains 15 residues. The CDR3 sequence: CASSQDKGLTAGYTF. CDR3 DNA sequence: TGCGCCAGCAGCCAAGATAAGGGGTTAACGGCTGGCTACACCTTC.

In nucleotides, the CDR3 is TGTGCCATCAGTGAGTCTGGATCGGGAGGTTACACTGAAGCTTTCTTT. Protein sequence: CAISESGSGGYTEAFF. V and J are TRBV10-3 and TRBJ1-1, with D unresolved. Germline CDR1 ENHRY, CDR2 SYGVKD. The CDR3 is 16 residues long. Trimming took 0 bases from V and 3 from J, leaving 14 bases between them.

This chain joins TRBV16 and TRBJ1-5; D unresolved. Germline V CDR1 and CDR2: KGHSY, FQNENV. Between the trimmed V and J ends, which lost 4 bases and 0 bases, there was a span of 4 bases. This CDR3 has 13 residues. The CDR3 is CASSPNSNQPQHF. CDR3 bases: TGTGCCAGCAGCCCCAATAGCAATCAGCCCCAGCATTTT.

The chain uses TRBV6-5 and TRBJ1-2; 11 nucleotides line up with TRBD1. The J segment lost 6 bases and the V segment lost 10 bases, leaving 7 bases of the junction unmatched. CDR1 is MNHEY and CDR2 is SVGAGI in the germline V gene. This CDR3 comprises 13 residues. Here the CDR3 reads CATFGTGGNGYTF. CDR3 bases: TGTGCCACCTTCGGGACAGGGGGAAATGGCTACACCTTC.